This T cell receptor beta chain stems from a study of OX40 agonist ivuxolimab in advanced cancers. Turning to the study itself: Given to patients was ivuxolimab, an agonistic anti-OX40 (CD134) antibody.

The method was immunoSEQ multiplex PCR; TCRdb's version includes in-frame clones alone and lacks a portion of them. The profile shows 80,000 to 100,000 clones, roughly 88% of them singletons. Germline CDR1 is SQVTM and CDR2 is ANQGSEA. The length of the CDR3 is 14 residues. Trimming shortened V by 2 bases and J by 4 bases, and 12 bases separated the two germline ends. The sample in question was CD4+ or CD8+ T cells sorted from blood, obtained in a trial of the OX40 agonist ivuxolimab. The clonotype was recovered from an adult with an advanced solid tumor such as melanoma, head and neck, liver or kidney cancer. The rearrangement joins TRBV29-1 to TRBJ2-1; TRBD1 is a possible D gene (5 bases). The CDR3 loop is CSVESRTFYNEQFF. The CDR3 nucleotides read TGCAGCGTTGAATCCCGGACATTTTACAATGAGCAGTTCTTC.